Presented here are 30 T cell receptor beta chains from one specimen sequenced in a study of blood T cells in healthy people across ages. Sample-barcoded 5' priming and a J-beta primer mix drove a second PCR of roughly 6 to 12 cycles. TCRdb independently ran MiXCR on the 5' RACE reads; one entry per CDR3 protein. The sample yields about 670,000 distinct CDR3 sequences, 40% to 45% seen once. Sequencing was carried out using blood. These receptors all stem from a man older than 75 in good health.

The sample holds a few counts of this clonotype. The chain is built from TRBV28 and TRBJ2-3, with TRBD2 identical over 10 bases. Germline CDR1 and CDR2: MDHEN and SYDVKM. Trimming took 10 bases from V and 0 from J; bases not matched to a gene: 7. This CDR3 is 15 amino acids long. CDR3 DNA sequence: TGTGCCACCACCTTAGCGGGAGGAAGCACAGATACGCAGTATTTT. Protein: CATTLAGGSTDTQYF.

This clonotype was observed a few times. The DNA of the CDR3 is TGTGCCAGCAGCTTATTCCCGATTGTTAGCGGGGGAGGCGGGGAGCTGTTTTTT. Translated, it gives CASSLFPIVSGGGGELFF. This sequence joins TRBV7-2 and TRBJ2-2, with 9 bases aligning to TRBD2. From germline, CDR1 is SGHTA and CDR2 FQGNSA. CDR3 length equals 18 residues. Trimming cost V 2 bases and J 7 bases; bases outside gene matches: 14.

This clonotype was counted between two and nine times. This sequence joins TRBV18 and TRBJ2-1; D remains ambiguous. V shed 2 bases and J shed 8 bases, with 4 bases lying between them. Germline assignment: CDR1 KGHSH and CDR2 LQKENI. The CDR3 is 11 residues long. The CDR3 sequence: CASSPSDEQFF. The CDR3 DNA reads as TGTGCCAGCTCACCAAGCGATGAGCAGTTCTTC.

This clonotype has a handful of counts. The rearrangement joins TRBV2 to TRBJ2-1, with 15 nucleotides matching TRBD2. Trimming cost V 9 bases and J 9 bases; bases outside gene matches: 6. The CDR3 is made up of 14 amino acids. Germline V gives CDR1 SNHLY, CDR2 FYNNEI. The CDR3 bases are TGTGCCAGAGGTCGGACTAGCGGGGGGGGTGAGCAGTTCTTC. Residues: CARGRTSGGGEQFF.

This clonotype showed up just a few times. The V and J genes are TRBV5-1 and TRBJ1-2, with D tentatively TRBD1 (6 bases). Trimming cost V 0 bases and J 4 bases, with 10 bases left between them. The CDR3 length is 14 residues. Germline V lookup: CDR1 SGHRS, CDR2 YFSETQ. The CDR3 nucleotides are TGCGCCAGCAGCTTGGGACAGGACCTCTATGGCTACACCTTC. Amino acid sequence: CASSLGQDLYGYTF.

V and J are TRBV6-5 and TRBJ2-1, with 10 bases matching TRBD2. The CDR3 has 16 residues. The germline CDR1 and CDR2 sequences are MNHEY and SVGAGI. Trimming at V came to 5 bases and at J to 7 bases, leaving 11 bases not matched to a gene. The CDR3 sequence: CASSTPASGGRNEQFF. As DNA, the CDR3 is TGTGCCAGCAGTACCCCGGCTAGCGGGGGTAGGAATGAGCAGTTCTTC.

The genes are TRBV7-2 and TRBJ1-5; tentatively, D is TRBD1 (5 bases). From germline, CDR1 is SGHTA and CDR2 FQGNSA. The CDR3 spans 14 residues. Trimming pared 5 bases from V and 3 bases from J, leaving 11 bases between. The CDR3 DNA reads TGTGCCAGCAGCCGCTGGGACCCCAATCAGCCCCAGCATTTT. It is translated as CASSRWDPNQPQHF.

This clonotype was found once. CDR3 loop: CASSFRGDKQYF. The DNA of the CDR3 is TGTGCCAGCAGTTTTCGAGGGGACAAGCAGTACTTC. This chain uses TRBV6-5 with TRBJ2-7; a weak D match, TRBD1 (6 bases). V lost 4 bases and J lost 8, with 12 bases in between. The CDR3 sequence is 12 residues long. The germline CDR1 and CDR2 sequences are MNHEY and SVGAGI.

Many counts were recorded for this clonotype. The chain employs TRBV9 and TRBJ2-7; maybe TRBD1 (6 bases). Germline CDR1 reads SGDLS; CDR2 reads YYNGEE. The CDR3 extends over 16 amino acids. The V and J ends lost 4 bases and 0 bases respectively, with 17 bases between them. This chain's CDR3 is CASSPKDSSSSYEQYF. The DNA of the CDR3 is TGTGCCAGCAGCCCAAAGGACAGTTCGAGCTCCTACGAGCAGTACTTC.

This clonotype was seen more than once but under ten times. V usage is TRBV5-5 and J usage is TRBJ1-5, with 8 bases fitting TRBD1. Looked up from germline, CDR1 is SGHKS and CDR2 is YYEKEE (reference sequence). V shed 0 bases and J 7 bases; nucleotides not matched to a gene: 6. There are 15 residues in the CDR3. Written as DNA, the CDR3 is TGTGCCAGCAGCTTGGCCTGGGGACAGGAACAGCCCCAGCATTTT. Translation gives CASSLAWGQEQPQHF.

This clonotype has just a few counts. The gene calls are TRBV9 and TRBJ2-3, with D possibly being TRBD1 or TRBD2 (5 bases each). The CDR3 length is 16 residues. The germline V gene has CDR1 SGDLS and CDR2 YYNGEE. V gave up 4 bases and J gave up 6 bases, with 21 bases separating them. The CDR3 region has the DNA TGTGCCAGCAGCCCCCAGACGGGACCCTTGATTGATACGCAGTATTTT. Its translation: CASSPQTGPLIDTQYF.

This clonotype turned up a few times. The J gene is TRBJ2-7, the V gene TRBV10-2, with D unresolved. The J call may be in error: the DNA end matches TRBJ2-5 better. CDR1 is WSHSY, CDR2 SAAADI, per germline. The CDR3 extends over 12 amino acids. The CDR3 bases are TGCGCCAGCAGTGTTGCTGGAGAGACCCAGTACTTC. Translation: CASSVAGETQYF.

The chain is built from TRBV6-2 or TRBV6-3 and TRBJ2-4, with D perhaps assigned TRBD1 or TRBD2 (6 bases each). Trimming took off 8 bases at V and 0 bases at J, with 11 bases between the two ends. This CDR3 has 14 amino acids. Germline loops: CDR1 MNHEY, CDR2 SVGEGT. CDR3 nucleotides: TGTGCCAGCGAAAAGGGGGGAGCCAAAAACATTCAGTACTTC. It encodes CASEKGGAKNIQYF.

The V and J genes are TRBV6-2 or TRBV6-3 and TRBJ1-5; D gene unclear. This CDR3 region has 13 residues. V gave up 7 bases and J gave up 4 bases, with 11 bases separating them. The V gene's germline CDR1 is MNHEY and CDR2 SVGEGT. The CDR3 DNA is TGTGCCAGCAACCCCAGGACGAATCAGCCCCAGCATTTT. Translating it yields CASNPRTNQPQHF.

This clonotype has only a few counts. V usage is TRBV6-2 or TRBV6-3 and J usage is TRBJ2-3; D uncertain. This CDR3 comprises 13 residues. The germline V gene encodes CDR1 MNHEY and CDR2 SVGEGT. V was pared by 4 bases and J by 3 bases, with 8 bases between. Here the CDR3 reads CASSLIRTDTQYF. DNA of the CDR3: TGTGCCAGCAGTTTGATCAGGACAGATACGCAGTATTTT.

The gene calls are TRBV10-2 and TRBJ1-5; weak D call: TRBD1 (6 bases). Trimming took 8 bases from V and 6 from J, leaving 17 bases between them. CDR3 length equals 14 residues. Germline-derived CDR1 and CDR2 are WSHSY and SAAADI. CDR3 coding DNA: TGCGCCAGCCGAAGCACAACAGGGAGTCAGCCCCAGCATTTT. As protein: CASRSTTGSQPQHF.

This clonotype was found many times. This sequence joins TRBV28 and TRBJ2-7, with D perhaps matching TRBD2 (6 bases). The CDR3 totals 15 residues. Looked up from germline, CDR1 is MDHEN and CDR2 is SYDVKM. The V end was cut by 3 bases, the J end by 2 bases, with 14 bases between. The CDR3 nucleotides are TGTGCCAGCAGTTTGGGAGGTTCTCATCCCTACGAGCAGTACTTC. Translated, it gives CASSLGGSHPYEQYF.

V usage is TRBV7-9 and J usage is TRBJ2-1; D remains ambiguous. CDR1 and CDR2 from the germline V gene are SEHNR and FQNEAQ (reference sequence). Trimming removed 7 bases from V and 13 bases from J, with 17 bases in between. The CDR3 loop spans 12 amino acids. CDR3 DNA sequence: TGTGCCAGCACCTGGAGTGCGGAGACCCAGTTCTTC. Amino acid sequence: CASTWSAETQFF.

This clonotype has more than one count but fewer than ten. V is TRBV9 and J is TRBJ2-3; D might be TRBD2 (6 bases). The ends were cut back, 4 bases at V and 2 bases at J, with 17 bases in the middle. There are 16 residues in the CDR3. The V gene's germline CDR1 is SGDLS and CDR2 YYNGEE. The DNA for the CDR3 is TGTGCCAGCAGCCCATTCGGGTTAGCGGACACAGATACGCAGTATTTT. Translation gives CASSPFGLADTDTQYF.

This clonotype was counted only a few times. This chain connects TRBV19 to TRBJ2-3; the match to TRBD1 covers 7 bases. Germline V CDR1 and CDR2: LNHDA, SQIVND (reference sequence). The junction had 8 bases not matched to a gene; V was cut back by 7 bases and J by 4 bases. There are 14 residues in the CDR3. In nucleotides, the CDR3 is TGTGCCAGTACCCAACAGGGGATTTCAGATACGCAGTATTTT. It encodes CASTQQGISDTQYF.

This clonotype was observed at least ten times. The V and J genes are TRBV4-1 and TRBJ1-5, with TRBD1 identical over 7 bases. In germline, CDR1 is MGHRA, CDR2 YSYEKL. The CDR3 is made up of 16 amino acids. V was clipped by 1 base and J by 2 bases; unmatched bases: 5. Here the CDR3 DNA reads TGCGCCAGCAGCCAAGGGATGGGACAGCGCAATCAGCCCCAGCATTTT. Translation: CASSQGMGQRNQPQHF.

This clonotype was detected many times. This sequence joins TRBV6-5 and TRBJ1-4, with 7 nucleotides matching TRBD1. There are 15 residues in the CDR3. The germline V gene has CDR1 MNHEY and CDR2 SVGAGI. The J segment lost 5 bases and the V segment lost 4 bases, leaving 7 bases of the junction unmatched. This CDR3 reads CASSSTDRRNEKLFF. Here the CDR3 DNA reads TGTGCCAGCAGTTCTACGGACAGGAGGAATGAAAAACTGTTTTTT.

This clonotype was recorded at least ten times. The chain joins TRBV2 to TRBJ2-5, with D perhaps TRBD1 (6 bases). Between the trimmed V and J ends, which lost 7 bases and 1 base, there was a span of 10 bases. There are 13 residues in the CDR3. Germline values: CDR1 SNHLY, CDR2 FYNNEI. CDR3 protein: CASTTGFQETQYF. The CDR3 region has the DNA TGTGCCAGCACCACAGGGTTCCAAGAGACCCAGTACTTC.

This clonotype was detected a few times. This sequence joins TRBV20-1 and TRBJ2-3; 11 nucleotides match TRBD2. The CDR3 is made up of 14 amino acids. Germline CDR1 DFQATT, CDR2 SNEGSKA (reference sequence). The CDR3 is CSAGTSGTTDTQYF. In DNA, the CDR3 is TGCAGCGCTGGGACTAGCGGAACCACAGATACGCAGTATTTT.

This chain connects TRBV11-2 to TRBJ1-6; TRBD1 matches 7 bases. CDR3 size: 14 residues. J lost 7 bases, V lost 6 bases, and 6 bases had no gene match. The germline gives CDR1 SGHAT, CDR2 FQNNGV. The CDR3 DNA follows: TGTGCCAGCAGACCACAGGGGCGAAATTCACCCCTCCACTTT. Translating it yields CASRPQGRNSPLHF.

A few counts support this clonotype. The chain is built from TRBV5-1 and TRBJ2-3; 12 nucleotides match TRBD2. Germline assignment: CDR1 SGHRS and CDR2 YFSETQ. This CDR3 region has 16 residues. V dropped 5 bases and J dropped 2; count of bases not matched to a gene: 6. The CDR3 loop reads CASRKTSGGLTDTQYF. The CDR3 DNA sequence: TGCGCCAGCAGGAAGACTAGCGGGGGACTCACAGATACGCAGTATTTT.

This clonotype has only a few counts. This sequence joins TRBV7-2 and TRBJ1-2; possible D gene TRBD1, 5 bases. The CDR3 sequence is 15 residues long. Germline CDR1 and CDR2: SGHTA and FQGNSA. Trimming pared 4 bases from V and 5 bases from J, leaving 17 bases between. The CDR3 is CASSSPTGVGYGYTF. Written as DNA, the CDR3 is TGTGCCAGCAGCTCCCCCACAGGCGTTGGGTATGGCTACACCTTC.

This clonotype was observed at least ten times. The genes are TRBV6-5 and TRBJ2-7, with 7 positions matching TRBD2. The germline gives CDR1 MNHEY, CDR2 SVGAGI. V lost 6 bases to trimming and J lost 5 bases; unmatched junction nucleotides: 16. The CDR3 is 16 amino acids. CDR3 bases: TGTGCCAGCAGCTCCCTGGACGGGGGGAAAATTCACGAGCAGTACTTC. Encoded protein: CASSSLDGGKIHEQYF.

The table lists this clonotype with a few counts. The V gene is TRBV7-3, the J gene TRBJ2-7; the D gene is possibly TRBD2 (6 bases). Trimming pared 5 bases from V and 6 bases from J, leaving 11 bases between. CDR1 and CDR2 (germline): SGHTA, FQGTGA. The CDR3 is 12 residues long. CDR3 coding DNA: TGTGCCAGCAGCGAGATGGGGGGCGAGCAGTACTTC. As protein: CASSEMGGEQYF.

This clonotype was observed a handful of times. This chain joins TRBV14 and TRBJ1-1; D gene unclear. The CDR3 length is 14 residues. V was shortened by 1 base and J by 0 bases, with 6 bases between the two germline ends. Germline V gene data show CDR1 as SGHDN and CDR2 as FVKESK. CDR3 nucleotides: TGTGCCAGCAGCCAAGCGGGCATGAACACTGAAGCTTTCTTT. Its protein is CASSQAGMNTEAFF.